The next 18 T cell receptor beta chains were all read from a single sample in a study of blood T cell repertoires in COVID-19. Sequenced by immunoSEQ multiplex PCR; TCRdb stores in-frame clones only, minus some. The table includes 200,000 to 250,000 clones, about nine tenths detected once. Sequenced sample: peripheral blood. The receptors come from a woman aged 50 to 65 with acute or convalescent COVID-19.

This chain links TRBV25-1 with TRBJ1-2, with no clear D. From germline, CDR1 is MGHDK and CDR2 SYGVNS. The CDR3 has 16 amino acids. V lost 3 bases and J 2 bases, leaving 16 bases between the germline ends. The CDR3 here is CASSEGSQPKNYGYTF. CDR3 nucleotide sequence: TGTGCCAGCAGTGAGGGCAGCCAACCGAAGAACTATGGCTACACCTTC.

V and J are TRBV5-1 and TRBJ2-7; 8 bases are shared with TRBD2. The junction had 7 bases not matched to a gene; V was cut back by 2 bases and J by 3 bases. Germline V lookup: CDR1 SGHRS, CDR2 YFSETQ. CDR3 length: 15 residues. The CDR3 nucleotides read TGCGCCAGCAGCTTAACTAGCGGCCCGGACTACGAGCAGTACTTC. It yields the protein CASSLTSGPDYEQYF.

This rearrangement joins TRBV6-2 or TRBV6-3 to TRBJ1-2; 7 bases are shared with TRBD1. Germline V gene lookup returns CDR1 MNHEY and CDR2 SVGEGT. This CDR3 spans 13 amino acids. The J segment lost 4 bases and the V segment lost 5 bases, leaving 4 bases of the junction unmatched. The chain's CDR3 is CASSTQGPYGYTF. The CDR3 nucleotides are TGTGCCAGCAGTACACAGGGGCCCTATGGCTACACCTTC.

J is TRBJ2-7 and V is TRBV6-5; TRBD2 might be the D (5 bases). CDR3 length equals 15 residues. Trimming removed 0 bases from V and 7 bases from J, with 16 bases in between. The germline gives CDR1 MNHEY, CDR2 SVGAGI. DNA of the CDR3: TGTGCCAGCAGTTACTCGACTGGGGTGACGGGGGAGCAGTACTTC. Translated, it gives CASSYSTGVTGEQYF.

This rearrangement joins TRBV7-8 to TRBJ2-7, with 7 bases lining up with TRBD1. V lost 3 bases, J lost 6 bases, and 11 bases stayed unmatched. The CDR3 runs to 15 residues. CDR1 and CDR2 (germline): SGHVS, FQNEAQ. DNA for the CDR3: TGTGCCAGCAGCTTGGGACAGCCGGGCTCCGGCGAGCAGTACTTC. Its translation: CASSLGQPGSGEQYF.

This sequence joins TRBV11-1 and TRBJ2-3, with unresolved D. CDR3 length: 12 amino acids. CDR1 and CDR2 (germline): SGHAT, FQDESV (reference sequence). The germline V and J ends were trimmed by 5 bases and 3 bases, with 6 bases remaining between them. The CDR3 here is CASSPITDTQYF. The CDR3 nucleotides are TGTGCCAGCAGCCCTATAACAGATACGCAGTATTTT.

The V call is TRBV4-1, the J call TRBJ2-7, with 8 bases identical to TRBD1. The trim removed 4 bases at V and 2 bases at J, leaving 4 bases unmatched. The germline CDR1 and CDR2 sequences are MGHRA and YSYEKL. The CDR3 totals 14 residues. The CDR3 loop is CASSRTGFPYEQYF. CDR3 bases: TGCGCCAGCAGCCGGACAGGGTTCCCCTACGAGCAGTACTTC.

The V and J genes are TRBV3-1 (or the pseudogene TRBV3-2) and TRBJ2-7; TRBD2 matches 7 bases. The J segment lost 5 bases and the V segment lost 1 base, leaving 5 bases of the junction unmatched. Germline V gene sequence: CDR1 LGHDT, CDR2 YNNKEL (reference sequence). The CDR3 length is 14 residues. The CDR3 DNA reads TGTGCCAGCAGCCAAGGGACTAGTCGAAACGAGCAGTACTTC. Its protein product is CASSQGTSRNEQYF.

This clone has a single count. This chain uses TRBV2 with TRBJ2-5; the D is unclear. This CDR3 region has 14 residues. Germline CDR1 is SNHLY and CDR2 is FYNNEI. V was clipped by 2 bases and J by 3 bases, with 10 bases between them. The CDR3 is CASSESLPKETQYF. CDR3 DNA: TGTGCCAGCAGTGAATCACTGCCCAAAGAGACCCAGTACTTC.

The chain joins TRBV18 to TRBJ1-1; D gene unclear. This CDR3 contains 14 residues. CDR1 and CDR2 from the germline V gene are KGHSH and LQKENI. V shed 2 bases and J shed 0 bases, with 7 bases lying between them. This CDR3 reads CASSPEAMNTEAFF. The CDR3 DNA follows: TGTGCCAGCTCACCAGAGGCAATGAACACTGAAGCTTTCTTT.

The chain links TRBV10-3 to TRBJ1-3, with 7 bases fitting TRBD1. V gave up 10 bases and J gave up 0 bases; unmatched junction bases: 3. Germline-derived CDR1 and CDR2 are ENHRY and SYGVKD. The CDR3 runs to 13 residues. The chain's CDR3 is CATGTASGNTIYF. The CDR3 nucleotides read TGTGCCACGGGGACAGCCTCTGGAAACACCATATATTTT.

J is TRBJ2-5 and V is TRBV30; D ambiguous. Trimming took 1 base from V and 4 from J, leaving 4 bases between them. The CDR3 consists of 11 residues. The germline V gene encodes CDR1 GTSNPN and CDR2 SVGIG (reference sequence). The CDR3 spells CAWSDRETQYF. The CDR3 coding sequence is TGTGCCTGGAGTGATCGAGAGACCCAGTACTTC. The entire variable domain, with the rest obtained from reference TRBV30 and TRBJ2-5, is as follows: SQTIHQWPATLVQPVGSPLSLECTVEGTSNPNLYWYRQAAGRGLQLLFYSVGIGQISSEVPQNLSASRPQDRQFILSSKKLLLSDSGFYLCAWSDRETQYFGPGTRLLVL.

The CDR3, as DNA: TGTGCCAGCTCACCAGACGGGGTCACAGATACGCAGTATTTT. Translation: CASSPDGVTDTQYF. V usage is TRBV18 and J usage is TRBJ2-3; D perhaps matches TRBD2 (5 bases). The V end was cut by 2 bases, the J end by 2 bases, with 8 bases between. CDR3 size: 14 residues. CDR1 KGHSH and CDR2 LQKENI come from the germline V gene.

The chain employs TRBV6-2 or TRBV6-3 and TRBJ2-1, with a weak D call TRBD1 (6 bases). This CDR3 is built from 16 residues. In germline, CDR1 is MNHEY, CDR2 SVGEGT. V gave up 2 bases and J gave up 1 base, with 12 bases separating them. The CDR3 DNA reads as TGTGCCAGCAGTTACCCCACAGGGTCGTCCTACAATGAGCAGTTCTTC. Amino acid sequence: CASSYPTGSSYNEQFF.

This chain connects TRBV19 to TRBJ2-7; 9 bases map to TRBD1. In germline, CDR1 is LNHDA, CDR2 SQIVND (reference sequence). After removal of 4 bases from V and 5 bases from J, the junction contained 6 bases not matched to a gene. The CDR3 covers 14 residues. In DNA form, the CDR3 reads TGTGCCAGTAGTAGGGACAGGGCAGTCGACGAGCAGTACTTC. This sequence encodes CASSRDRAVDEQYF. Looking up the rest from reference TRBV19 and TRBJ2-7 gives the full variable domain: DGGITQSPKYLFRKEGQNVTLSCEQNLNHDAMYWYRQDPGQGLRLIYYSQIVNDFQKGDIAEGYSVSREKKESFPLTVTSAQKNPTAFYLCASSRDRAVDEQYFGPGTRLTVT.

This chain joins TRBV11-2 and TRBJ2-5, with D perhaps TRBD2 (6 bases). The germline gives CDR1 SGHAT, CDR2 FQNNGV. This CDR3 is 14 amino acids long. The ends were cut back, 7 bases at V and 5 bases at J, with 17 bases in the middle. CDR3 amino acids: CASNIGGFGETQYF. The CDR3 DNA sequence: TGTGCCAGCAACATTGGGGGGTTCGGGGAGACCCAGTACTTC.

The gene calls are TRBV9 and TRBJ1-2; TRBD1 matches at 9 bases. The CDR3 is made up of 17 amino acids. Germline V gene sequence: CDR1 SGDLS, CDR2 YYNGEE. The V segment lost 4 bases and the J segment 2 bases; nucleotides outside the gene matches: 12. DNA for the CDR3: TGTGCCAGCAGCCCCCGTGCGTGGGACAGGGTCAACTATGGCTACACCTTC. As protein: CASSPRAWDRVNYGYTF.

The count of this clone is one. V is TRBV24-1 and J is TRBJ2-3, with D possibly TRBD1 on 5 matching bases. V lost 4 bases, J lost 5 bases, and 12 bases lay in between. The CDR3 is 14 residues long. CDR1 is KGHDR, CDR2 SFDVKD, per germline. The CDR3 sequence: CATSDHGQGDTQYF. As DNA, the CDR3 is TGTGCCACCAGTGACCACGGCCAGGGAGATACGCAGTATTTT.